Shown below are 2 T cell receptor beta chains from a single sample sequenced in a study of PD-1 blockade in classical Hodgkin lymphoma. TCRdb's copy holds only in-frame clones and misses some; the assay was immunoSEQ multiplex PCR. Of 20,000 or so clones in the sample, 75% to 85% were seen once. Time point given: cycle 4 day 1 (C4D1), after more than five weeks of nivolumab. All the patients suffered relapse after autologous stem cell transplantation, and brentuximab vedotin exposure differed. Sample: peripheral blood mononuclear cells (PBMCs), taken before the fourth cycle of nivolumab. The receptors derive from a human donor with classical Hodgkin lymphoma.

The chain joins TRBV27 to TRBJ1-1, with D possibly matching TRBD1 (6 bases). Germline V gene data show CDR1 as MNHEY and CDR2 as SMNVEV (reference sequence). The CDR3 has 12 amino acids. Trimming removed 5 bases at V and 6 bases at J, with 10 bases between. The chain's CDR3 is CASSKNRAEAFF. CDR3 in DNA: TGTGCCAGCAGTAAAAACAGGGCTGAAGCTTTCTTT.

This chain links TRBV30 with TRBJ2-6; D not certain. Trimming pared 7 bases from V and 1 base from J, leaving 17 bases between. The CDR3 has 16 residues. CDR1 is GTSNPN and CDR2 is SVGIG in the germline V gene (reference sequence). The CDR3 here is CAYDMGWGSGANVLTF. The DNA for the CDR3 is TGTGCCTACGACATGGGGTGGGGTTCTGGGGCCAACGTCCTGACTTTC.